This TCR beta chain appears in the sequencing data of a study of T cell responses to AZD1222 COVID-19 vaccine. Study-level points and caveats: Clonal diversity was possibly underestimated, and the donors were mostly white British, with more females. Spike-specific TCR breadth and depth were elevated following two AZD1222 doses.

V shed 6 bases and J shed 4 bases, with 6 bases lying between them. The CDR3 has 11 residues. Germline V gene data show CDR1 as ENHRY and CDR2 as SYGVKD. Concerning this clone itself: Its antigen remains unknown.

Profiling relied on immunoSEQ multiplex PCR, and the TCRdb table lists in-frame clones only, not all of them. The data contain 70,000 or so clones, approximately 88% of them singletons. The J gene is TRBJ1-2, the V gene TRBV10-3; D is unclear. This TCR was sampled from an adult in good health. The source was peripheral blood, collected on day 0 of AZD1222 vaccination. The CDR3 spells CAISPGYGYTF. The CDR3 DNA reads TGTGCCATCAGCCCGGGCTATGGCTACACCTTC.